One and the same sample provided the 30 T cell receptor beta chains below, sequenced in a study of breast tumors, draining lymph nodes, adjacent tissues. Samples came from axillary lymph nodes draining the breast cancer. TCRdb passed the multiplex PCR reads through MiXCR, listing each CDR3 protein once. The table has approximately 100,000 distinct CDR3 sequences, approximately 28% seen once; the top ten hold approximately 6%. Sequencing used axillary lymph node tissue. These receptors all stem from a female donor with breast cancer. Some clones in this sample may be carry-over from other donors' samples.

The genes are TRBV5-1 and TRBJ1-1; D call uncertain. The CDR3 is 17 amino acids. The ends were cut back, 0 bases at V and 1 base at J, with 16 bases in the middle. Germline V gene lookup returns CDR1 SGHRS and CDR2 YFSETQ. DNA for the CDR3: TGCGCCAGCAGCTTGGAAGGAGATTCACCTGGGAACACTGAAGCTTTCTTT. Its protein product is CASSLEGDSPGNTEAFF.

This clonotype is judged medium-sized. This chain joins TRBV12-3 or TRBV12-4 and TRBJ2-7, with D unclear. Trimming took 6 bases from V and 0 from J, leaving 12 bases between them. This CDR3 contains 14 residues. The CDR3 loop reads CASRPTESSYEQYF. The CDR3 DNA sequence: TGTGCCAGCAGGCCCACGGAGTCCTCCTACGAGCAGTACTTC.

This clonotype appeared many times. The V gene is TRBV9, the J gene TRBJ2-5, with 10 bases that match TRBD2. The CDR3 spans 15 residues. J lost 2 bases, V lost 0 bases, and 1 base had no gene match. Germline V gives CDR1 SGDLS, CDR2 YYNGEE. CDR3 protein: CASSVASGRQETQYF. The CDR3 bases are TGTGCCAGCAGCGTAGCTAGCGGGAGACAAGAGACCCAGTACTTC.

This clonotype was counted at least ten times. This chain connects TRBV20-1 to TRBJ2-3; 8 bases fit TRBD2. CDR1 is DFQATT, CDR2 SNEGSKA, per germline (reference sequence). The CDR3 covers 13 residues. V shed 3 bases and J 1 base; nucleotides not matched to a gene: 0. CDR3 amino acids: CSASGGGTDTQYF. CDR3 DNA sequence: TGCAGTGCTAGCGGGGGGGGCACAGATACGCAGTATTTT.

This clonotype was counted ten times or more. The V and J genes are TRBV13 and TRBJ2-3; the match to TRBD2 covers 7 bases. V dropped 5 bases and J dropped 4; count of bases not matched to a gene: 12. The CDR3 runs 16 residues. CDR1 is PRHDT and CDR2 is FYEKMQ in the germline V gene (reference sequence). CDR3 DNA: TGTGCCAGCAGCCAACACCGGGGAGGGCCGGCAGATACGCAGTATTTT. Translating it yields CASSQHRGGPADTQYF.

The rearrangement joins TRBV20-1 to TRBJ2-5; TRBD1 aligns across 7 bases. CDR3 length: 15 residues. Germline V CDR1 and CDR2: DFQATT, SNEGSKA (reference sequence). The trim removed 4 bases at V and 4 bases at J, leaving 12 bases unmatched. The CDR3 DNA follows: TGCAGTGCTATATGGGCAGGGGGACGTTCAGAGACCCAGTACTTC. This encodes CSAIWAGGRSETQYF.

The chain's CDR3 is CASRPQGANSPLHF. The CDR3 DNA reads as TGTGCCAGTAGACCGCAGGGGGCTAATTCACCCCTCCACTTT. The chain is built from TRBV19 and TRBJ1-6; 8 positions match TRBD1. J gave up 6 bases and V 6 bases, and 4 bases lay outside the gene matches. The CDR3 is made up of 14 amino acids. Germline V gene sequence: CDR1 LNHDA, CDR2 SQIVND (reference sequence).

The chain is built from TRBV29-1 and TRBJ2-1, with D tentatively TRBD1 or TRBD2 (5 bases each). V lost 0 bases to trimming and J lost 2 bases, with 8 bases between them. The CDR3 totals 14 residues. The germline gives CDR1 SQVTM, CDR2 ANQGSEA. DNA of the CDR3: TGCAGCGTTGAAGAGGGGGTAGCCTACAATGAGCAGTTCTTC. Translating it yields CSVEEGVAYNEQFF.

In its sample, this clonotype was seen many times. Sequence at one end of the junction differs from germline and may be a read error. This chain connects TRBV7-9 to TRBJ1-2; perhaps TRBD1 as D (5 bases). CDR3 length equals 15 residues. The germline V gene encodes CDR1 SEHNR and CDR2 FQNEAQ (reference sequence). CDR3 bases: TGTGCCAGCAGCATTCGGGACGGAGAAATCTATGGCTACCCCTTC. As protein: CASSIRDGEIYGYPF.

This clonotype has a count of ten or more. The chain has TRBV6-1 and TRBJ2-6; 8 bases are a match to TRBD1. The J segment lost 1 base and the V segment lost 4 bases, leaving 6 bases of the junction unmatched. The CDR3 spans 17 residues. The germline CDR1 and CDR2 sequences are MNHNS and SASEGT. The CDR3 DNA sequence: TGTGCCAGCAGTGTTAGGACAGGGAGGTCTGGGGCCAACGTCCTGACTTTC. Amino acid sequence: CASSVRTGRSGANVLTF.

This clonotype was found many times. The CDR3 DNA reads as TGTGCCAGCAGCGCCTTACAAACAGGGGGTAATTCACCCCTCCACTTT. Its translation: CASSALQTGGNSPLHF. The chain carries TRBV9 and TRBJ1-6; 8 positions agree with TRBD1. J gave up 6 bases and V 3 bases, and 8 bases lay outside the gene matches. This CDR3 region has 16 residues. CDR1 and CDR2 from the germline V gene are SGDLS and YYNGEE.

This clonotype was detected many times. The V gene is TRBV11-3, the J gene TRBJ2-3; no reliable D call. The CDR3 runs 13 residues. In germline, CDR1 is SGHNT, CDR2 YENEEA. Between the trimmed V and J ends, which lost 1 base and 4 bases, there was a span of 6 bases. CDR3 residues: CASSLGVADTQYF. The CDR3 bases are TGTGCCAGCAGCTTAGGGGTTGCAGATACGCAGTATTTT.

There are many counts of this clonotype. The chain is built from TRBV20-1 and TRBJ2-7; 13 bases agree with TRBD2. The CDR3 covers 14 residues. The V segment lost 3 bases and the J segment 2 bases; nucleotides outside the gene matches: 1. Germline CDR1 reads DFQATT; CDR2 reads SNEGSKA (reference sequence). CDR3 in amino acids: CSARGTSGTYEQYF. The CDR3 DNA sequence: TGCAGTGCTAGGGGGACTAGCGGGACCTACGAGCAGTACTTC.

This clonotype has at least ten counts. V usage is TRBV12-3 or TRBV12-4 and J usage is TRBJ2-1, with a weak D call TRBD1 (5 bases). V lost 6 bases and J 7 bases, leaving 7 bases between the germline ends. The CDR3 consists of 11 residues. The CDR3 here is CASRDTNEQFF. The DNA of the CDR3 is TGTGCCAGCAGGGACACAAATGAGCAGTTCTTC.

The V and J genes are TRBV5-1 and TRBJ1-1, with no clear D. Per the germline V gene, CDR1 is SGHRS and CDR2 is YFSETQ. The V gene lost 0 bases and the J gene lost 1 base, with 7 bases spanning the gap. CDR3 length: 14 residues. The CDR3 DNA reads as TGCGCCAGCAGCTTGGAAGGCTGGAACACTGAAGCTTTCTTT. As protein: CASSLEGWNTEAFF.

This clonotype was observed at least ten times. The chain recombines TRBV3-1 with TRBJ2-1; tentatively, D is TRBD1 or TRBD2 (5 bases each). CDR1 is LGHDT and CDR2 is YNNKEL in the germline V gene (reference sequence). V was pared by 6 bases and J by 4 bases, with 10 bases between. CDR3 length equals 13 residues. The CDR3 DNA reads TGTGCCAGCAGGTTTTGGGGGTACAATGAGCAGTTCTTC. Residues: CASRFWGYNEQFF.

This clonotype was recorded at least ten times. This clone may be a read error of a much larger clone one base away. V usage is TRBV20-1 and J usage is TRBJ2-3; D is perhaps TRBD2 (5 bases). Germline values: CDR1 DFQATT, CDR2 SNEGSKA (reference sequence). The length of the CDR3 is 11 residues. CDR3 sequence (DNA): TGCAGTGCTGGCCTGGGAGATACGCAGTCTTTT. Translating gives CSAGLGDTQSF.

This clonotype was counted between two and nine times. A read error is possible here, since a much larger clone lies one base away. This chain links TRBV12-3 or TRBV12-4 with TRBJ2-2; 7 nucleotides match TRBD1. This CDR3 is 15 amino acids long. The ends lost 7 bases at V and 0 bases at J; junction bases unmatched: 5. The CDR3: CASISQGANTGELFF. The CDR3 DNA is TGTGCCAGCATCAGCCAGGGGGCGAACACCGGGGAGCTGTTTTTT.

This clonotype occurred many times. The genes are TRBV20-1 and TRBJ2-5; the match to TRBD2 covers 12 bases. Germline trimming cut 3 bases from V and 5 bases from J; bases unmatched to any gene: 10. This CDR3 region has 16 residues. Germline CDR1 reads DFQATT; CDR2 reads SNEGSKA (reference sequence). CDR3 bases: TGCAGTGCTAGTCTGCCTAGCGGGGGGGCGAGGGAGACCCAGTACTTC. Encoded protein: CSASLPSGGARETQYF.

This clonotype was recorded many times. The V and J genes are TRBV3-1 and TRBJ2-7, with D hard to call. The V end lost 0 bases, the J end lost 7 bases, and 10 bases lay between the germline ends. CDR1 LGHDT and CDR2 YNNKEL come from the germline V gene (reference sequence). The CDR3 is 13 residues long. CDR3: CASSQESKREQYF. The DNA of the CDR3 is TGTGCCAGCAGCCAAGAATCGAAAAGGGAGCAGTACTTC.

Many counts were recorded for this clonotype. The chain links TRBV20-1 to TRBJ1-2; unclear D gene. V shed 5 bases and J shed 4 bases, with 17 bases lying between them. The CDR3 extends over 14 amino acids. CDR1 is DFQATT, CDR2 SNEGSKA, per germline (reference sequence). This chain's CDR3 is CSALMGGLAYGYTF. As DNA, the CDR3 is TGCAGTGCTCTCATGGGAGGTCTGGCCTATGGCTACACCTTC.

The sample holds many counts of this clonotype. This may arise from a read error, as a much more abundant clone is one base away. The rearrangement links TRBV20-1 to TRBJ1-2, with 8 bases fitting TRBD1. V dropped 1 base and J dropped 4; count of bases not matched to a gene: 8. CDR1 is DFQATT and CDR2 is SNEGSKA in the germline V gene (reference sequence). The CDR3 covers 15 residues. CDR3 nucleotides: TGCAGTGCTAGAGCCCTCCAGGGGGCGACCTATGGCTACACCTTC. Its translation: CSARALQGATYGYTF.

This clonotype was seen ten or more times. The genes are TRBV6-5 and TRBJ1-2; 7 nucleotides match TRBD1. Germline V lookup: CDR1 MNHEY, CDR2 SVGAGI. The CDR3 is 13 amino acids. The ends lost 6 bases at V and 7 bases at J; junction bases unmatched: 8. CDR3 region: CASRPQGRGGYTF. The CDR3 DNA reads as TGTGCCAGCAGGCCACAGGGGAGGGGTGGCTACACCTTC.

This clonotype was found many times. The CDR3 sequence: CATSDYRGSLRMRDTQYF. CDR3 DNA: TGTGCCACCAGTGATTATCGCGGTTCCTTAAGGATGAGAGATACGCAGTATTTT. The chain recombines TRBV24-1 with TRBJ2-3; D uncertain. Germline V gene sequence: CDR1 KGHDR, CDR2 SFDVKD. Trimming took off 2 bases at V and 5 bases at J, with 22 bases between the two ends. The CDR3 covers 18 residues.

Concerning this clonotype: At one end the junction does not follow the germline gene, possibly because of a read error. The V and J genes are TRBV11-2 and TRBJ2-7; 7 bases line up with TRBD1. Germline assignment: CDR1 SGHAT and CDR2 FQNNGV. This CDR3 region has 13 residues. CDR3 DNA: TGTGCCAGCAGCTTAACAGGGGCCTCCGAGCAGCACTTC. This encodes CASSLTGASEQHF.

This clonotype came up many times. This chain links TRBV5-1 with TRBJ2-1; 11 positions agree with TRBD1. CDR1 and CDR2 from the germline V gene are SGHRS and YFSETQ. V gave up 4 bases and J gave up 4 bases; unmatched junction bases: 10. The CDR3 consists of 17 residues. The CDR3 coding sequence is TGCGCCAGCAGCCCCGGGACAGGGGGATTTAGGTACAATGAGCAGTTCTTC. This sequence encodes CASSPGTGGFRYNEQFF. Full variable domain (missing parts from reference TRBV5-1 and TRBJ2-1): KAGVTQTPRYLIKTRGQQVTLSCSPISGHRSVSWYQQTPGQGLQFLFEYFSETQRNKGNFPGRFSGRQFSNSRSEMNVSTLELGDSALYLCASSPGTGGFRYNEQFFGPGTRLTVL.

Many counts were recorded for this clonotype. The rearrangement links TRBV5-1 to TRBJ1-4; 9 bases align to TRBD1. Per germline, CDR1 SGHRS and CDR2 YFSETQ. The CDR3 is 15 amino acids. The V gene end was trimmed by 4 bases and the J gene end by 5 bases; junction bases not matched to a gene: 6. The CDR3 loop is CASSEGQGLNEKLFF. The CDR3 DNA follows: TGCGCCAGCAGCGAGGGACAGGGTTTGAATGAAAAACTGTTTTTT.

The CDR3 nucleotides read TGTGCCAGCAGCATAGTCTCGCACACTGAGCAGTTCTTC. Its translation: CASSIVSHTEQFF. The V call is TRBV11-2, the J call TRBJ2-1, with D unclear. Germline CDR1 is SGHAT and CDR2 is FQNNGV. The V gene lost 5 bases and the J gene lost 9 bases, with 14 bases spanning the gap. The CDR3 extends over 13 amino acids.

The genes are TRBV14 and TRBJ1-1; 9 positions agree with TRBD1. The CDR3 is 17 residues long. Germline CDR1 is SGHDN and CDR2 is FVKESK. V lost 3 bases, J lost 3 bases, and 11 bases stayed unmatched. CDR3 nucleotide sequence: TGTGCCAGCAGCCACCTAAAGGGGACAGGGACGGACACTGAAGCTTTCTTT. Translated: CASSHLKGTGTDTEAFF.

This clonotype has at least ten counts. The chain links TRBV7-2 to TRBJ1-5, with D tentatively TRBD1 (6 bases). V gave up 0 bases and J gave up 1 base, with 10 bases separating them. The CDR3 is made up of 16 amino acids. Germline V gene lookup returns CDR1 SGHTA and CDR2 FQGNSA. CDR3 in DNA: TGTGCCAGCAGCTTAGCATTGGGGGCGAGCAATCAGCCCCAGCATTTT. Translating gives CASSLALGASNQPQHF.